The next 16 T cell receptor beta chains were all read from a single sample in a study of TIL therapy for anti-PD-1-resistant metastatic lung cancer. The time point: pre-treatment sample, taken before nivolumab and TIL therapy. Most excised metastases sampled were pleural nodules or supraclavicular lymph nodes. Sequencing used immunoSEQ v3. TCRdb's table, derived via immunoSEQ multiplex PCR, lists solely in-frame clones and lacks some. The sample records about 50,000 clones, 60% to 85% being singletons. Source: tumor tissue, taken at baseline. The receptors shown here come from a person between 25 and 79 years old with non-small cell lung cancer.

This clone was picked up a small number of times. The chain carries TRBV7-9 and TRBJ2-7, with 7 bases aligning to TRBD1. This CDR3 comprises 14 residues. V lost 3 bases to trimming and J lost 1 base; unmatched junction nucleotides: 3. CDR1 and CDR2 from the germline V gene are SEHNR and FQNEAQ (reference sequence). The CDR3 loop is CASSFGTESYEQYF. The DNA of the CDR3 is TGTGCCAGCAGCTTCGGGACAGAATCCTACGAGCAGTACTTC.

J is TRBJ1-5 and V is TRBV6-1, with TRBD1 as a possible D gene (5 bases). Germline lookup yields CDR1 MNHNS and CDR2 SASEGT. V shed 6 bases and J shed 5 bases, with 11 bases lying between them. CDR3 length: 13 amino acids. In nucleotides, the CDR3 is TGTGCCAGCAGCGGGGCAGATTATCAGCCCCAGCATTTT. This encodes CASSGADYQPQHF.

This clone came up once. This chain links TRBV29-1 with TRBJ2-5; 7 nucleotides line up with TRBD1. This CDR3 is 11 amino acids long. Germline V gene data show CDR1 as SQVTM and CDR2 as ANQGSEA. After removal of 6 bases from V and 4 bases from J, the junction contained 2 bases not matched to a gene. The CDR3 sequence is CSVPGGETQYF. The CDR3 DNA reads as TGCAGCGTCCCAGGGGGAGAGACCCAGTACTTC. The entire variable domain, with the rest obtained from reference TRBV29-1 and TRBJ2-5, is as follows: SAVISQKPSRDICQRGTSLTIQCQVDSQVTMMFWYRQQPGQSLTLIATANQGSEATYESGFVIDKFPISRPNLTFSTLTVSNMSPEDSSIYLCSVPGGETQYFGPGTRLLVL.

The rearrangement joins TRBV4-1 to TRBJ2-5; 10 nucleotides align to TRBD1. Germline values: CDR1 MGHRA, CDR2 YSYEKL. The CDR3 length is 13 residues. Unmatched junction bases numbered 7, after V lost 10 bases and J lost 5 bases. The CDR3 DNA follows: TGCGCCACCGGACAGGGGGAAAGGGAGACCCAGTACTTC. Protein: CATGQGERETQYF.

The chain is built from TRBV6-1 and TRBJ2-6; D gene ambiguous. The CDR3 totals 14 residues. CDR1 MNHNS and CDR2 SASEGT come from the germline V gene. The V and J ends lost 7 bases and 0 bases respectively, with 7 bases between them. The CDR3 nucleotides read TGTGCCAGCACCACTATCTCTGGGGCCAACGTCCTGACTTTC. Translation gives CASTTISGANVLTF.

V gene TRBV27 combines with J gene TRBJ1-2, with D unresolved. Germline CDR1 reads MNHEY; CDR2 reads SMNVEV (reference sequence). The CDR3 totals 13 residues. V was pared by 8 bases and J by 2 bases, with 12 bases between. The CDR3 protein is CASGDDRNYGYTF. CDR3 coding DNA: TGTGCCAGCGGTGACGACCGAAACTATGGCTACACCTTC.

The chain carries TRBV5-1 and TRBJ1-1; TRBD1 is a possible D gene (6 bases). Deletions cut 2 bases from V and 11 bases from J, with 13 bases between. CDR3 length: 12 residues. Per germline, CDR1 SGHRS and CDR2 YFSETQ. CDR3: CASSFMRGRAFF. CDR3 DNA: TGCGCCAGCAGCTTCATGAGGGGGAGGGCTTTCTTT.

The CDR3 DNA is TGTGCCAGCAGCCCCGGGACAGGGGATTGGCAGCCCCAGCATTTT. Amino acid sequence: CASSPGTGDWQPQHF. V gene TRBV28 combines with J gene TRBJ1-5; 10 bases match TRBD1. From germline, CDR1 is MDHEN and CDR2 SYDVKM. The CDR3 is 15 amino acids. The trim removed 6 bases at V and 7 bases at J, leaving 9 bases unmatched.

This sequence joins TRBV29-1 and TRBJ2-1; 12 bases agree with TRBD2. With V trimmed by 4 bases and J by 6 bases, 10 bases remained unmatched. Germline V gene lookup returns CDR1 SQVTM and CDR2 ANQGSEA. There are 16 residues in the CDR3. CDR3 nucleotide sequence: TGCAGCGTTGTCCTAGCGGGGGGGCCCGGCATCAATGAGCAGTTCTTC. Amino acid sequence: CSVVLAGGPGINEQFF.

The chain carries TRBV6-5 and TRBJ2-2; 7 bases align to TRBD1. Germline V lookup: CDR1 MNHEY, CDR2 SVGAGI. Unmatched junction bases numbered 8, after V lost 6 bases and J lost 10 bases. CDR3 size: 13 residues. The CDR3 region has the DNA TGTGCCAGCAGCAAGGGACAGAGGAAGGAGCTGTTTTTT. Translated, it gives CASSKGQRKELFF.

In its sample, this clone was seen a few times. Here the CDR3 omits its conserved ending phenylalanine or tryptophan, so a read error is the likely source. No DNA is shown, since the ends of the CDR3 on it are uncertain; the CDR3 is the one TCRdb lists. The chain joins TRBV19 to TRBJ1-2; TRBD1 is the table's D call and was not checked against the DNA. The CDR3 has 14 amino acids, counting both end residues. Germline values: CDR1 LNHDA, CDR2 SQIVND (reference sequence). This CDR3 is CASSTRSAGTGIDL.

The chain uses TRBV19 and TRBJ1-4; D might be TRBD1 (5 bases). Germline CDR1 and CDR2: LNHDA and SQIVND (reference sequence). The V gene lost 4 bases and the J gene lost 7 bases, with 16 bases spanning the gap. CDR3 length: 15 amino acids. CDR3 nucleotide sequence: TGTGCCAGTAGTACCGGGACCAGTCCGACTGAAAAACTGTTTTTT. Residues: CASSTGTSPTEKLFF.

The chain is built from TRBV28 and TRBJ2-5; the D gene is possibly TRBD1 (5 bases). Germline V CDR1 and CDR2: MDHEN, SYDVKM. Trimming removed 6 bases at V and 2 bases at J, with 16 bases between. CDR3 length: 15 residues. DNA for the CDR3: TGTGCCAGCAGCTCACAGGCACTCGGGCAAGAGACCCAGTACTTC. This gives the protein CASSSQALGQETQYF. The complete variable domain, with remaining parts taken from reference TRBV28 and TRBJ2-5, reads DVKVTQSSRYLVKRTGEKVFLECVQDMDHENMFWYRQDPGLGLRLIYFSYDVKMKEKGDIPEGYSVSREKKERFSLILESASTNQTSMYLCASSSQALGQETQYFGPGTRLLVL.

The V and J genes are TRBV4-1 and TRBJ2-1, with D perhaps matching TRBD1 (6 bases). The V gene's germline CDR1 is MGHRA and CDR2 YSYEKL. The V end lost 3 bases, the J end lost 4 bases, and 19 bases lay between the germline ends. This CDR3 contains 17 residues. The CDR3 sequence is CASSHRVRDNDYNEQFF. As DNA, the CDR3 is TGCGCCAGCAGCCATAGGGTCCGGGACAATGATTACAATGAGCAGTTCTTC.

J is TRBJ1-2 and V is TRBV29-1, with a possible D match to TRBD1 (5 bases). V lost 4 bases and J 5 bases, leaving 11 bases between the germline ends. The CDR3 spans 12 residues. Germline V gene data show CDR1 as SQVTM and CDR2 as ANQGSEA. The CDR3: CSVGGGPYGYTF. The CDR3 DNA follows: TGCAGCGTTGGCGGGGGACCATATGGCTACACCTTC.

The V gene is TRBV5-1, the J gene TRBJ1-2; D ambiguous. V was cut by 6 bases and J by 1 base, with 16 bases left in between. This CDR3 contains 15 residues. Germline loops: CDR1 SGHRS, CDR2 YFSETQ. Here the CDR3 DNA reads TGCGCCAGCAAATTTAGCAGCGAACTTAACTATGGCTACACCTTC. This translates into CASKFSSELNYGYTF.